Sequencing of this T cell receptor beta chain was carried out in a study of blood T cell repertoires in COVID-19. In the source study's methods: Estimation of nucleated cell counts was performed using reference gene primer amplification. Measured with immunoSEQ multiplex PCR; TCRdb has only the in-frame clones, and not every one. The DNA gave D and trimming, while V, J and clone size come from that table. The sample has about 220,000 clones; about 88% are singletons. Donors in Cohort 3 who had recovered were those with two negative PCRs, healthcare professional clearance, or resolution of their symptoms. The CDR3 extends over 14 amino acids. The germline V and J ends were trimmed by 0 bases and 4 bases, with 9 bases remaining between them. CDR1 MGHDK and CDR2 SYGVNS come from the germline V gene.

Source material: PBMCs or T cells enriched from blood (not recorded which). The chain joins TRBV25-1 to TRBJ1-2, with TRBD1 as a possible D gene (6 bases). This sequence was found in a woman in her 30s who had recovered from COVID-19. CDR3 loop: CASSEYQGRYGYTF. CDR3 DNA sequence: TGTGCCAGCAGTGAATACCAGGGGCGCTATGGCTACACCTTC.